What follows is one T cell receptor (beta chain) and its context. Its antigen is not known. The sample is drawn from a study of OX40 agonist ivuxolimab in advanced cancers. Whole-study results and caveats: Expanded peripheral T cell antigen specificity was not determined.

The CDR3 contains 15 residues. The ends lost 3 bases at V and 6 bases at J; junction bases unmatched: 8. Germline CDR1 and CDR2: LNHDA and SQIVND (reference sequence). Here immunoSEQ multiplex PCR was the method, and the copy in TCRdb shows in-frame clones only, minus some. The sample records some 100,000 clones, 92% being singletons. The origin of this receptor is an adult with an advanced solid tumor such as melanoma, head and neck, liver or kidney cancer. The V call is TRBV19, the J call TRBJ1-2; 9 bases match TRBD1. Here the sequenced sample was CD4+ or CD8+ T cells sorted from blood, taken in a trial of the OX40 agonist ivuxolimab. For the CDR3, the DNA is TGTGCCAGTAGTATCATGGACAGGGGATACAATGGCTACACCTTC. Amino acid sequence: CASSIMDRGYNGYTF.